These 25 T cell receptor beta chains came from one sample sequenced in a study of molecular identifiers for immune sequencing clone quantification. TCRdb ran MiXCR on the PCR reads and lists one entry per CDR3 protein. Of 490,000 or so distinct CDR3 sequences in the sample, around 23% were seen once. Sequenced sample: naive CD8+ T cells from blood, with Jurkat cell RNA spiked in. This sample's subset: FACS-sorted CD8+CD4-CCR7+CD45RA+ naive T cells. The receptor source for this set is a human donor in good health. Some libraries in this study had Jurkat cell RNA spiked in.

Of note for this clonotype: One base away lies a much larger clone, so this may be a sequencing read error. A read error is likely, as this CDR3 ends without the conserved phenylalanine or tryptophan. The chain uses TRBV29-1 and TRBJ1-2; D call uncertain. CDR1 is SQVTM and CDR2 is ANQGSEA in the germline V gene. CDR3 length: 13 amino acids. Trimming shortened V by 6 bases and J by 3 bases, and 14 bases separated the two germline ends. Written as DNA, the CDR3 is TGCAGCGTCGACCCAGGAGATTACTATGGCTACACCCTC. It codes for CSVDPGDYYGYTL.

The rearrangement joins TRBV24-1 to TRBJ2-5; 8 positions match TRBD1. Losses at the gene ends were 5 bases for V and 1 base for J; bases not matched to a gene: 11. The CDR3 runs to 17 residues. Germline V lookup: CDR1 KGHDR, CDR2 SFDVKD. The CDR3 reads CATSALPQGQAQETQYF. The DNA of the CDR3 is TGTGCCACCAGTGCCCTCCCTCAGGGACAGGCCCAAGAGACCCAGTACTTC.

The rearrangement uses TRBV7-8 and TRBJ2-5, with 8 positions matching TRBD2. The CDR3 is 16 residues long. Germline V gene lookup returns CDR1 SGHVS and CDR2 FQNEAQ. V trimming: 5 bases; J trimming: 2 bases; junction bases outside the gene matches: 10. CDR3 sequence: CASSLLSGESQETQYF. CDR3 DNA sequence: TGTGCCAGCAGCCTCCTTAGCGGGGAGTCACAAGAGACCCAGTACTTC.

In its sample, this clonotype was seen a few times. The V call is TRBV11-2, the J call TRBJ2-3; D possibly corresponds to TRBD1 (6 bases). The CDR3 is made up of 14 amino acids. Trimming took 3 bases from V and 5 from J, leaving 12 bases between them. Germline V lookup: CDR1 SGHAT, CDR2 FQNNGV. The DNA of the CDR3 is TGTGCCAGCAGCTTCCTGGGGGCCTTAGATACGCAGTATTTT. Encoded protein: CASSFLGALDTQYF. Looking up the rest from reference TRBV11-2 and TRBJ2-3 gives the full variable domain: EAGVAQSPRYKIIEKRQSVAFWCNPISGHATLYWYQQILGQGPKLLIQFQNNGVVDDSQLPKDRFSAERLKGVDSTLKIQPAKLEDSAVYLCASSFLGALDTQYFGPGTRLTVL.

This clonotype was counted at least ten times. The genes are TRBV7-9 and TRBJ2-5, with 9 nucleotides matching TRBD2. V was pared by 6 bases and J by 1 base, with 12 bases of the junction left unmatched. CDR3 length: 17 residues. Germline CDR1 is SEHNR and CDR2 is FQNEAQ (reference sequence). CDR3 sequence reads: CASSTIRLAAIQETQYF. The CDR3 DNA reads as TGTGCCAGCAGTACTATTAGACTAGCGGCGATCCAAGAGACCCAGTACTTC.

This clonotype was seen repeatedly, ten times or more. The genes are TRBV6-6 and TRBJ2-7; D perhaps matches TRBD1 (6 bases). From germline, CDR1 is MNHNY and CDR2 SVGAGI (reference sequence). V was clipped by 2 bases and J by 5 bases, with 10 bases between them. The CDR3 extends over 13 amino acids. Written as DNA, the CDR3 is TGTGCCAGCAGTTACACACAGGGAAACGAGCAGTACTTC. It specifies CASSYTQGNEQYF.

This clonotype was picked up a small number of times. CDR3 residues: CASSGDLGGSPLHF. The CDR3 DNA sequence: TGTGCCAGCAGTGGGGACTTAGGGGGTTCACCCCTCCACTTT. V gene TRBV2 combines with J gene TRBJ1-6; D is possibly TRBD1 (6 bases). Germline V CDR1 and CDR2: SNHLY, FYNNEI. This CDR3 comprises 14 residues. With 4 bases removed from V and 9 bases from J, the gap between germline ends came to 13 bases.

This rearrangement joins TRBV2 to TRBJ1-2; tentatively, D is TRBD1 (5 bases). The CDR3 has 15 residues. V was cut by 8 bases and J by 5 bases, with 21 bases left in between. From germline, CDR1 is SNHLY and CDR2 FYNNEI. This CDR3 is CASLESRDVGYGYTF. The DNA for the CDR3 is TGTGCCAGCTTGGAATCCCGGGACGTAGGATATGGCTACACCTTC.

The V call is TRBV11-2, the J call TRBJ2-1; D possibly corresponds to TRBD2 (5 bases). The CDR3 totals 16 residues. Trimming pared 4 bases from V and 4 bases from J, leaving 17 bases between. CDR1 is SGHAT and CDR2 is FQNNGV in the germline V gene. The CDR3 DNA reads as TGTGCCAGCAGCTCAAGGACTCCTATCAATTACAATGAGCAGTTCTTC. Encoded protein: CASSSRTPINYNEQFF.

The chain uses TRBV20-1 and TRBJ2-7; 9 bases are shared with TRBD2. Per the germline V gene, CDR1 is DFQATT and CDR2 is SNEGSKA (reference sequence). J lost 4 bases, V lost 0 bases, and 7 bases had no gene match. The CDR3 sequence is 15 residues long. In DNA form, the CDR3 reads TGCAGTGCTAGAGATGCCCTAGCGGGGCCTTACGAGCAGTACTTC. This sequence encodes CSARDALAGPYEQYF.

This clonotype has just a few counts. V and J are TRBV5-6 and TRBJ2-7; perhaps TRBD1 as D (6 bases). V lost 6 bases and J 6 bases, leaving 19 bases between the germline ends. Germline CDR1 SGHDT, CDR2 YYEEEE. The CDR3 runs to 14 residues. The CDR3 DNA reads as TGTGCCAGCACCCCCAGTGGGGGCCGTTTCGAGCAGTACTTC. This encodes CASTPSGGRFEQYF. The full variable domain, rest sourced from reference TRBV5-6 and TRBJ2-7, is DAGVTQSPTHLIKTRGQQVTLRCSPKSGHDTVSWYQQALGQGPQFIFQYYEEEERQRGNFPDRFSGHQFPNYSSELNVNALLLGDSALYLCASTPSGGRFEQYFGPGTRLTVT.

The chain links TRBV4-3 to TRBJ2-7; D possibly uses TRBD1 or TRBD2 (5 bases each). Germline CDR1 LGHNA, CDR2 YSLEER. Trimming shortened V by 4 bases and J by 4 bases, and 14 bases separated the two germline ends. CDR3 length: 14 amino acids. The CDR3 sequence: CASSPFRESYEQYF. Here the CDR3 DNA reads TGCGCCAGCAGCCCCTTCAGGGAGTCGTACGAGCAGTACTTC.

The CDR3 region is CASSWNEGQGDTGELFF. CDR3 nucleotides: TGTGCCAGCAGCTGGAACGAAGGACAGGGTGACACCGGGGAGCTGTTTTTT. V usage is TRBV7-9 and J usage is TRBJ2-2; 8 bases are shared with TRBD1. Looked up from germline, CDR1 is SEHNR and CDR2 is FQNEAQ (reference sequence). J lost 3 bases, V lost 4 bases, and 10 bases had no gene match. CDR3 length: 17 amino acids.

The chain joins TRBV12-3 or TRBV12-4 to TRBJ2-3, with a tentative D call TRBD2 (5 bases). This CDR3 has 16 residues. Trimming cost V 5 bases and J 0 bases, with 15 bases left between them. The CDR3 loop reads CASSPGRFPSTDTQYF. The CDR3 nucleotides are TGTGCCAGCAGTCCGGGAAGATTTCCTAGCACAGATACGCAGTATTTT.

There are many counts of this clonotype. The chain has TRBV19 and TRBJ2-2; the match to TRBD2 covers 8 bases. CDR1 is LNHDA and CDR2 is SQIVND in the germline V gene (reference sequence). Losses at the gene ends were 9 bases for V and 6 bases for J; bases not matched to a gene: 6. There are 13 residues in the CDR3. The chain's CDR3 is CASSPGGAGELFF. CDR3 bases: TGTGCCAGCAGCCCCGGGGGGGCCGGGGAGCTGTTTTTT.

This clonotype was observed at least ten times. The rearrangement uses TRBV7-9 and TRBJ2-3, with 7 nucleotides matching TRBD1. Germline V gives CDR1 SEHNR, CDR2 FQNEAQ (reference sequence). V was clipped by 5 bases and J by 4 bases; unmatched bases: 12. This CDR3 spans 16 amino acids. In DNA form, the CDR3 reads TGTGCCAGCAGCCCCAAAGACAGGGTATGGCCAGATACGCAGTATTTT. This codes for CASSPKDRVWPDTQYF.

Worth noting for this clonotype: This may be a read error: a much more frequent sequence differs by one nucleotide. This rearrangement joins TRBV2 to TRBJ1-1; the match to TRBD1 covers 9 bases. The germline gives CDR1 SNHLY, CDR2 FYNNEI. The CDR3 totals 14 residues. CDR3 in DNA: TGTGCCGGCAGGAAACAGGGGGCAGGGACTGAAGCTTTCTTT. The encoded protein is CAGRKQGAGTEAFF.

The chain is built from TRBV24-1 and TRBJ2-1; D is ambiguous. This CDR3 spans 13 amino acids. V shed 1 base and J shed 10 bases, with 10 bases lying between them. CDR1 and CDR2 from the germline V gene are KGHDR and SFDVKD. The CDR3 DNA reads as TGTGCCACCAGTGATTTATCCTCTTGGGAGCAGTTCTTC. It is translated as CATSDLSSWEQFF.

This clonotype appeared once. The V and J genes are TRBV27 and TRBJ2-5; TRBD2 matches at 10 bases. CDR1 is MNHEY, CDR2 SMNVEV, per germline (reference sequence). V gave up 7 bases and J gave up 9 bases; unmatched junction bases: 14. The CDR3 is made up of 15 amino acids. The CDR3 loop reads CASKRAGGPGEPQYF. The DNA for the CDR3 is TGTGCCAGCAAACGAGCGGGAGGGCCGGGGGAGCCCCAGTACTTC.

This clonotype showed up just a few times. The chain employs TRBV4-3 and TRBJ2-7; TRBD1 matches at 10 bases. Germline CDR1 reads LGHNA; CDR2 reads YSLEER. The CDR3 loop spans 20 amino acids. V was clipped by 0 bases and J by 2 bases; unmatched bases: 16. Written as DNA, the CDR3 is TGCGCCAGCAGCCAAGATTGGGAGTGGGACAGGGGTATTGGAGCCTACGAGCAGTACTTC. This codes for CASSQDWEWDRGIGAYEQYF.

The chain carries TRBV2 and TRBJ1-5; possible D gene TRBD1, 5 bases. The length of the CDR3 is 14 residues. Trimming pared 3 bases from V and 6 bases from J, leaving 12 bases between. Per germline, CDR1 SNHLY and CDR2 FYNNEI. The CDR3 DNA sequence: TGTGCCAGCAGTGATGGGGGGTTCGGTCAGCCCCAGCATTTT. It encodes CASSDGGFGQPQHF.

To note about this clonotype: Given a much more abundant clone one base away, this may be a read error. This sequence joins TRBV27 and TRBJ1-5; D possibly corresponds to TRBD1 (6 bases). CDR3 size: 13 residues. Germline V gene lookup returns CDR1 MNHEY and CDR2 SMNVEV (reference sequence). The CDR3 loop reads CASSFGGLQPPHF. For the CDR3, the DNA is TGTGCCAGCAGTTTTGGGGGGCTTCAGCCCCCGCATTTT.

This clonotype was detected many times. This chain uses TRBV29-1 with TRBJ1-4; tentatively, D is TRBD1 (5 bases). V gave up 1 base and J gave up 0 bases, with 15 bases separating them. The CDR3 is 17 amino acids. From germline, CDR1 is SQVTM and CDR2 ANQGSEA. CDR3 DNA: TGCAGCGTTGAAGGGGGCGAGTCATTTGCAACTAATGAAAAACTGTTTTTT. This gives the protein CSVEGGESFATNEKLFF.

This chain connects TRBV10-3 to TRBJ2-7, with 7 bases fitting TRBD2. Trimming at V came to 3 bases and at J to 3 bases, leaving 5 bases not matched to a gene. Germline V CDR1 and CDR2: ENHRY, SYGVKD. CDR3 length: 14 amino acids. The CDR3 bases are TGTGCCATCAGTGACCTGGGAGGGATCTACGAGCAGTACTTC. This gives the protein CAISDLGGIYEQYF.

This clonotype has a handful of counts. The chain couples TRBV20-1 to TRBJ2-3; 7 positions match TRBD2. CDR3 length: 15 residues. CDR1 is DFQATT and CDR2 is SNEGSKA in the germline V gene (reference sequence). V dropped 5 bases and J dropped 3; count of bases not matched to a gene: 11. The CDR3 here is CSAGGASGMTDTQYF. In DNA form, the CDR3 reads TGCAGTGCTGGTGGGGCTAGCGGAATGACAGATACGCAGTATTTT.